This is a list of T cell receptor beta chains from one sample in a study of T cell changes during pregnancy in multiple sclerosis. Libraries were prepared by immunoSEQ multiplex PCR; TCRdb keeps only in-frame clonotypes and omits some of them. The sample has tens of thousands of clones; over 80% are singletons. This specimen consisted of peripheral blood, obtained in the first trimester of pregnancy. Receptors originate from a female donor in good health, enrolled as a control in a pregnancy study. The CDR3 runs from the conserved cysteine through the conserved F or W. A D gene is named only where the DNA matches it firmly. Clone size appears in some rows only: once, few, many, or a class for an expanded clone.

CDR3,DNA,V,J,size,D
CASSLGRAGTSGRTDTQYF,TGTGCCAGCAGCTTGGGGAGAGCCGGGACTAGCGGGAGGACAGATACGCAGTATTTT,TRBV7-2,TRBJ2-3,once,TRBD2
CASSLIGGVEAFF,TGTGCCAGCAGTTTAATTGGGGGCGTTGAAGCTTTCTTT,TRBV28,TRBJ1-1,-,-
CAGAGLAGDEQYF,TGTGCCGGGGCGGGACTAGCGGGAGACGAGCAGTACTTC,TRBV30,TRBJ2-7,-,TRBD2
CASSSSGGVTDTQYF,TGTGCCAGCAGCTCTAGCGGGGGAGTCACAGATACGCAGTATTTT,TRBV13,TRBJ2-3,-,TRBD2
CASSSVTGRNTEAFF,TGTGCCAGTAGTTCAGTGACAGGGAGGAACACTGAAGCTTTCTTT,TRBV19,TRBJ1-1,-,TRBD1
CASSSDRGYNQPQHF,TGTGCCAGCAGTTCAGACAGGGGCTACAATCAGCCCCAGCATTTT,TRBV6-5,TRBJ1-5,-,TRBD1
CASTPWMDSSMNTEAFF,TGTGCCAGTACCCCCTGGATGGACAGTTCCATGAACACTGAAGCTTTCTTT,TRBV19,TRBJ1-1,-,-
CSAQGPDTQYF,TGCAGTGCACAGGGCCCAGACACGCAGTATTTT,TRBV20-1,TRBJ2-3,-,-
CASSLQGPNEKLFF,TGTGCCAGCAGTCTACAGGGCCCTAATGAAAAACTGTTTTTT,TRBV6-5,TRBJ1-4,once,-
CASTGTGGNEKLFF,TGTGCCAGCACGGGGACAGGGGGAAATGAAAAACTGTTTTTT,TRBV6-5,TRBJ1-4,-,TRBD1
CASSWGTSSTDTQYF,TGTGCCAGCAGCTGGGGGACTTCGAGCACAGATACGCAGTATTTT,TRBV7-3,TRBJ2-3,-,-